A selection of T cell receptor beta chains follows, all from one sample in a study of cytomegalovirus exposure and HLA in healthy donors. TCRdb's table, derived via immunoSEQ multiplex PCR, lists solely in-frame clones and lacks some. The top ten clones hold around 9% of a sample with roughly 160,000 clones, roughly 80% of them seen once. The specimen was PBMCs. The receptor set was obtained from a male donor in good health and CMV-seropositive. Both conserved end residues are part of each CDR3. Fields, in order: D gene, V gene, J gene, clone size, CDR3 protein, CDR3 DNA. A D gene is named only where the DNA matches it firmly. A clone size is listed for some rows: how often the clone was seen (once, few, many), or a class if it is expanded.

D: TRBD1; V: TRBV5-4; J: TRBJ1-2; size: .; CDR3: CASSRDRGRDYGYTF; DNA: TGTGCCAGCAGCCGAGACAGGGGGCGCGACTATGGCTACACCTTC
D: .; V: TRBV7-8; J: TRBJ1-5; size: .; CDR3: CASSLGGDNQPQHF; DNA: TGTGCCAGCAGCTTAGGGGGGGACAATCAGCCCCAGCATTTT
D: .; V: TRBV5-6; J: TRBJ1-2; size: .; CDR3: CASSLKTGFYGYTF; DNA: TGTGCCAGCAGTCTTAAGACAGGATTCTATGGCTACACCTTC
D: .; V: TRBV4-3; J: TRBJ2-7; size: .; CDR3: CASSQSLADQLYEQYF; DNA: TGCGCCAGCAGCCAATCCTTAGCGGACCAACTCTACGAGCAGTACTTC
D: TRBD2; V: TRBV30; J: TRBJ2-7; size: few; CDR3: CAWRGGEHDYEQYF; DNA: TGTGCCTGGAGGGGGGGGGAACACGACTACGAGCAGTACTTC
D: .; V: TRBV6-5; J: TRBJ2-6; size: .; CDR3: CASRKTGANGLTF; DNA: TGTGCCAGCAGAAAAACTGGGGCCAACGGCCTGACTTTC
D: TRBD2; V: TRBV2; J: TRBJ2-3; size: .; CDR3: CASSEGLAEYF; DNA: TGTGCCAGCAGTGAAGGGCTAGCGGAGTATTTT
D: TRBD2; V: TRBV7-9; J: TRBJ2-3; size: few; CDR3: CASRPGTSGLDTQYF; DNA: TGTGCCAGCAGGCCCGGGACTAGCGGGTTGGATACGCAGTATTTT
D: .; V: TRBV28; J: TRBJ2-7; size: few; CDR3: CASNGTPRSEQYF; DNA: TGTGCCAGCAACGGGACTCCTCGGAGCGAGCAGTACTTC
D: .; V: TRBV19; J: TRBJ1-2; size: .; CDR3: CASSISGFYGYTF; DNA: TGTGCCAGTAGTATTTCGGGGTTTTATGGCTACACCTTC
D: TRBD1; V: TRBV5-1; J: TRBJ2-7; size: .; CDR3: CASSLPRDRAPYEQYF; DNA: TGCGCCAGCAGCTTGCCCCGGGACAGGGCCCCCTACGAGCAGTACTTC
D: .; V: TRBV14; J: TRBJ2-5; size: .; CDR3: CASSQEYSQETQYF; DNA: TGTGCCAGCAGCCAAGAGTACAGTCAAGAGACCCAGTACTTC
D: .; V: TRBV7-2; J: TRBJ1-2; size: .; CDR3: CASRLNYGYTF; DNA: TGTGCCAGCAGGCTAAACTATGGCTACACCTTC
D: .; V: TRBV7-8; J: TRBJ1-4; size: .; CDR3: CASSVTGSVMANEKLFF; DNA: TGTGCCAGCAGCGTTACAGGGAGCGTTATGGCTAATGAAAAACTGTTTTTT
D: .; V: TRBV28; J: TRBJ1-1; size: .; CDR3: CASSRQIYTEAFF; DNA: TGTGCCAGCAGCAGACAGATTTACACTGAAGCTTTCTTT
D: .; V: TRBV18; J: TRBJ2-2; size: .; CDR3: CASSPAEGGELFF; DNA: TGTGCCAGCTCACCGGCCGAGGGCGGGGAGCTGTTTTTT
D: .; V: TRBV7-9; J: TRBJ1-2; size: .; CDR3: CASMATYYGYTF; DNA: TGTGCCAGCATGGCCACCTACTATGGCTACACCTTC
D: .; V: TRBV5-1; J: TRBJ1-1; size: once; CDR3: CASSFGDTEAFF; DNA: TGCGCCAGCAGCTTCGGGGACACTGAAGCTTTCTTT